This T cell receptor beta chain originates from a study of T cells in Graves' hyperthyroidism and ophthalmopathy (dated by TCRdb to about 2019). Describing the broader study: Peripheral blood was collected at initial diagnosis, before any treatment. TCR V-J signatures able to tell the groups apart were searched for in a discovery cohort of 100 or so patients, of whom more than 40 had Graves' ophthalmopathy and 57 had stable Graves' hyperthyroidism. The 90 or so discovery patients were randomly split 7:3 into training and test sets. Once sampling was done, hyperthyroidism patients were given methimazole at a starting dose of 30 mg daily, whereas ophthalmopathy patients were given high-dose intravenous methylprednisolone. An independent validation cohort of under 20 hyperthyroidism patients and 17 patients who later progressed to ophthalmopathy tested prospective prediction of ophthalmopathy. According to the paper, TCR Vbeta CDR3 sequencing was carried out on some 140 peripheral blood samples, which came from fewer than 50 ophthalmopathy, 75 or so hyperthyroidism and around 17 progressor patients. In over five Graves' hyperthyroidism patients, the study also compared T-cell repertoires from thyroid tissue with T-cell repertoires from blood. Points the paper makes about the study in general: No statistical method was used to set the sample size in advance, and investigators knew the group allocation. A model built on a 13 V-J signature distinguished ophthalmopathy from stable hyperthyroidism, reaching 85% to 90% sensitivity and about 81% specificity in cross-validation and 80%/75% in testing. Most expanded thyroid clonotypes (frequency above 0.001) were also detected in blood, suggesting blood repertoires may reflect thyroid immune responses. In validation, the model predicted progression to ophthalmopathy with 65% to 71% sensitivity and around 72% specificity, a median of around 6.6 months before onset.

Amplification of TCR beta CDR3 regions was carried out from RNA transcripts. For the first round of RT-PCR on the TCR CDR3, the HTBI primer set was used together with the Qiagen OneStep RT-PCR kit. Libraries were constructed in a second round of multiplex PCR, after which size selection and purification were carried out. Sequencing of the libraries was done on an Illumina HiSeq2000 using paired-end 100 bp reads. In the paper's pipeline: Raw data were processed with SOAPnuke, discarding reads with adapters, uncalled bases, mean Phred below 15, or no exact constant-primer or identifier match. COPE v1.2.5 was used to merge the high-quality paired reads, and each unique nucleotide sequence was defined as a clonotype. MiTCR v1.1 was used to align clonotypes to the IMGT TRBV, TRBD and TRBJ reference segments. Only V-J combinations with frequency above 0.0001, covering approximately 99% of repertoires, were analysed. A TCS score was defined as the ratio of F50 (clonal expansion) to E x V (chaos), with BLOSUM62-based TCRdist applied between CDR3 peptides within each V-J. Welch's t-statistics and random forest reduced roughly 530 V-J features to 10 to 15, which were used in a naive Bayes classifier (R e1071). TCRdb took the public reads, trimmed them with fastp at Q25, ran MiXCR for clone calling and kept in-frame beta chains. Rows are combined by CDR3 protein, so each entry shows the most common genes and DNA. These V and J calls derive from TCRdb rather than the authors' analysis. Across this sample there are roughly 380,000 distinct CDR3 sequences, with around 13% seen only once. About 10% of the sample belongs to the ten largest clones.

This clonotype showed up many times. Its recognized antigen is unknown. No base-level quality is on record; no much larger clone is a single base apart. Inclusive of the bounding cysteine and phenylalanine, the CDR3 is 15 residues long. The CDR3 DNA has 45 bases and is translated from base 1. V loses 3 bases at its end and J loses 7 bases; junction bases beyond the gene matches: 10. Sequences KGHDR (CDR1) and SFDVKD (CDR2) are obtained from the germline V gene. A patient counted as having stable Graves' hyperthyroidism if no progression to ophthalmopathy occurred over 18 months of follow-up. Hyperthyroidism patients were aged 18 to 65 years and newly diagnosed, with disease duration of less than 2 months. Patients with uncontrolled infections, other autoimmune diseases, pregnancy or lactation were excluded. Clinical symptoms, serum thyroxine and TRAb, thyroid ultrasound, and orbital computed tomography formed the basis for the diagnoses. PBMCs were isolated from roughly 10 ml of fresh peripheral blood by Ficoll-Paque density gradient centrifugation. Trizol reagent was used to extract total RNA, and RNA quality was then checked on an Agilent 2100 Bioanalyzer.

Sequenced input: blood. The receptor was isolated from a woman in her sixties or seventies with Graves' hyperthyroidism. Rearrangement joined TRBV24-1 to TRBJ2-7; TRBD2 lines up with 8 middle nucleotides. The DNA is TGTGCCACCAGTGATAGTGGTAGCGGGATGTGGGAGCAGTACTTC. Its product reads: CATSDSGSGMWEQYF.